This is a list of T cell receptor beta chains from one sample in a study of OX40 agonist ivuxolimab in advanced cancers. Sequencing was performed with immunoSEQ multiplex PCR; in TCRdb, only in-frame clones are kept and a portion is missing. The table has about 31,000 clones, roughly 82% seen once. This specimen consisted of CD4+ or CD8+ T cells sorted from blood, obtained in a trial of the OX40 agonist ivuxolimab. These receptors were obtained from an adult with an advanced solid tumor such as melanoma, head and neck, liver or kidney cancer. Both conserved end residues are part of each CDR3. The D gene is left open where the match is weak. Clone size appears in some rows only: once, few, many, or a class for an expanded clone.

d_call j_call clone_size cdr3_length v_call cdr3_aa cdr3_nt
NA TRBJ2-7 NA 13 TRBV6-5 CASSYGRTYEQYF TGTGCCAGCAGTTATGGCCGTACCTACGAGCAGTACTTC
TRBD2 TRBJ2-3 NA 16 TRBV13 CASSTRTSGGADTQYF TGTGCCAGCAGCACCCGGACTAGCGGGGGGGCCGATACGCAGTATTTT
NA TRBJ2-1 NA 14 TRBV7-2 CASSAGGPYNEQFF TGTGCCAGCAGCGCTGGTGGACCTTACAATGAGCAGTTCTTC
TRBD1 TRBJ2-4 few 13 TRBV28 CASSRQGANIQYF TGTGCCAGCAGCAGACAGGGGGCTAACATTCAGTACTTC
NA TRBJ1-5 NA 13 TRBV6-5 CASSYSPGEPQHF TGTGCCAGCAGTTACTCCCCCGGGGAGCCCCAGCATTTT
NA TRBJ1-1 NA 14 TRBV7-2 CASSFGATNTEAFF TGTGCCAGCAGCTTCGGGGCCACGAACACTGAAGCTTTCTTT
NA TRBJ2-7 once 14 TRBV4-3 CASSHQGREYEQYF TGCGCCAGCAGCCACCAGGGGAGGGAGTACGAGCAGTACTTC
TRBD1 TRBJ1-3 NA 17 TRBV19 CATHRDRVSPSGNTIYF TGTGCCACTCACCGGGACAGGGTCTCCCCCTCTGGAAACACCATATATTTT
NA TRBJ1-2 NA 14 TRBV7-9 CASTFQQGSYGYTF TGTGCCAGCACCTTCCAACAGGGATCCTATGGCTACACCTTC
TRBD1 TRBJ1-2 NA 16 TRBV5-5 CASSMDRDRGYYGYTF TGTGCCAGCAGCATGGACCGGGACAGGGGGTACTATGGCTACACCTTC
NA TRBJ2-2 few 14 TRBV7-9 CASSSTGYTGELFF TGTGCCAGCAGCTCGACAGGATACACCGGGGAGCTGTTTTTT
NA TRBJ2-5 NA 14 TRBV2 CASSVGTGRETQYF TGTGCCAGCAGTGTTGGTACAGGGCGGGAGACCCAGTACTTC
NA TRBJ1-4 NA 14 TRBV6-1 CASYESPLNEKLFF TGTGCCAGCTATGAGTCGCCGCTTAATGAAAAACTGTTTTTT
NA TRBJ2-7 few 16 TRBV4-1 CASSQDPGQVGGEQYF TGCGCCAGCAGCCAAGATCCGGGACAGGTGGGGGGGGAGCAGTACTTC
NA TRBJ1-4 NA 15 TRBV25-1 CASSGGGRIVEKLFF TGTGCCAGCAGTGGGGGGGGAAGAATCGTTGAAAAACTGTTTTTT
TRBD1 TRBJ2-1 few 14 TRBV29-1 CSIGLGTGDNEQFF TGCAGCATTGGATTGGGGACAGGAGACAATGAGCAGTTCTTC
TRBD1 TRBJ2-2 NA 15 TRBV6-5 CASRGQDTNTGELFF TGTGCCAGCAGAGGACAGGATACGAACACCGGGGAGCTGTTTTTT
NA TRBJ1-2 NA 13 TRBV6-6 CASHDSNNYGYTF TGTGCCAGCCATGACTCTAACAACTATGGCTACACCTTC
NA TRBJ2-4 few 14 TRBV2 CASSGSTYKNIQYF TGTGCCAGCAGTGGGTCGACATACAAAAACATTCAGTACTTC
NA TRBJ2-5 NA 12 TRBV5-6 CASSTDTGTQYF TGTGCCAGCAGCACCGACACTGGGACCCAGTACTTC
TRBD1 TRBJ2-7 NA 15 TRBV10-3 CAIRAGTGNSYEQYF TGTGCCATCAGGGCGGGGACAGGGAACTCCTACGAGCAGTACTTC
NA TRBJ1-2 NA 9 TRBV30 CACDIGPPF TGTGCCTGTGATATCGGACCGCCCTTC
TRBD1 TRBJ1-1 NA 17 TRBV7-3 CASSPGQGALWPPEAFF TGTGCCAGCAGCCCTGGACAGGGGGCGCTTTGGCCACCAGAAGCTTTCTTT
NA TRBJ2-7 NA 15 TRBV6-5 CASKPYVGIKYEQYF TGTGCCAGCAAACCTTACGTGGGCATAAAATACGAGCAGTACTTC
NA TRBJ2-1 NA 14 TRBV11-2 CASCDGNLYNEQFF TGTGCCAGCTGCGACGGGAACCTCTACAATGAGCAGTTCTTC
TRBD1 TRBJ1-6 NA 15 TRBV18 CASSPTGTGISPLHF TGTGCCAGCTCACCCACCGGGACAGGGATCTCACCCCTCCACTTT
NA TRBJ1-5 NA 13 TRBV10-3 CAISEDGDQPQHF TGTGCCATCAGTGAGGACGGTGATCAGCCCCAGCATTTT
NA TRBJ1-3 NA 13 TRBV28 CASSTTGWNTIYF TGTGCCAGCAGTACTACAGGGTGGAACACCATATATTTT
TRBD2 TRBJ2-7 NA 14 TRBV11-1 CASSPNTGGYEQYF TGTGCCAGCAGCCCGAACACGGGGGGATACGAGCAGTACTTC
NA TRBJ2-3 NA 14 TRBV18 CASSPGVGEDTQYF TGTGCCAGCTCACCGGGGGTCGGGGAAGATACGCAGTATTTT
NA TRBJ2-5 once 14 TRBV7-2 CASSPGPPTETQYF TGTGCCAGCAGCCCCGGGCCCCCGACAGAGACCCAGTACTTC
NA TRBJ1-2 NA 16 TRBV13 CASGPQGKGVNYGYTF TGTGCCAGCGGACCTCAGGGGAAAGGGGTTAACTATGGCTACACCTTC
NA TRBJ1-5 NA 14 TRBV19 CASSDRENSQPQHF TGTGCCAGTAGCGATAGGGAAAACAGTCAGCCCCAGCATTTT
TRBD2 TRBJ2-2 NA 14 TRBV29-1 CSVRGEGRGGELFF TGCAGCGTTAGAGGGGAGGGCCGTGGCGGGGAGCTGTTTTTT
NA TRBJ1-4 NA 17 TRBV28 CASSYGGGGSTNEKLFF TGTGCCAGCAGTTACGGGGGCGGGGGTTCAACTAATGAAAAACTGTTTTTT
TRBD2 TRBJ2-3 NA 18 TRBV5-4 CASSLGLAGGGNTDTQYF TGTGCCAGCAGCCTCGGACTAGCGGGAGGAGGTAACACAGATACGCAGTATTTT
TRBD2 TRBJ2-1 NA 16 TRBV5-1 CASSPGGGEIYNEQFF TGCGCCAGCAGCCCGGGAGGCGGGGAAATCTACAATGAGCAGTTCTTC
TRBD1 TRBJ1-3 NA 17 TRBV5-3 CARSFSTGQSSGNTIYF TGTGCCAGAAGCTTCTCGACAGGGCAGAGCTCTGGAAACACCATATATTTT
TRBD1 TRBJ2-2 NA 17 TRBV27 CASSLFGTGFITGELFF TGTGCCAGCAGTTTATTCGGGACAGGGTTCATCACCGGGGAGCTGTTTTTT
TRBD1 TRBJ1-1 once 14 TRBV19 CASTSRGSDTEAFF TGTGCCAGTACGTCCAGGGGGTCGGACACTGAAGCTTTCTTT
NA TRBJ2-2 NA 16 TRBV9 CASSVVYYPNTGELFF TGTGCCAGCAGCGTAGTGTACTACCCGAACACCGGGGAGCTGTTTTTT
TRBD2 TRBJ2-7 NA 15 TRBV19 CASSKGTSAAYEQYF TGTGCCAGTAGTAAGGGGACTAGCGCAGCCTACGAGCAGTACTTC
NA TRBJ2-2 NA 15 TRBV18 CASSTRAARTGELFF TGTGCCAGCTCAACTAGGGCCGCGAGAACCGGGGAGCTGTTTTTT
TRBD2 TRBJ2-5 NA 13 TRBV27 CASSLAAGVTQYF TGTGCCAGCAGTTTAGCAGCGGGGGTGACCCAGTACTTC
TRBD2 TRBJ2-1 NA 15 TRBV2 CASTRTSGVYNEQFF TGTGCCAGCACTCGGACTAGCGGGGTCTACAATGAGCAGTTCTTC
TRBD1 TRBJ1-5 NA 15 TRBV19 CASSPTGDSNQPQHF TGTGCCAGTAGCCCTACAGGGGATAGCAATCAGCCCCAGCATTTT
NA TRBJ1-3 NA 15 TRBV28 CASRGDRLSGNTIYF TGTGCCAGCAGGGGGGACCGGCTCTCTGGAAACACCATATATTTT
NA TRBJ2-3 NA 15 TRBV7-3 CASSLADRLRNTQYF TGTGCCAGCAGCCTAGCCGACAGACTACGGAATACGCAGTATTTT
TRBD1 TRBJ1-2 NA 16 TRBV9 CASSASSEQGNYGYTF TGTGCCAGCAGCGCGAGTTCCGAACAGGGGAACTATGGCTACACCTTC
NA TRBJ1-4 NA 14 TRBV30 CAWNRGAGKEKLFF TGTGCCTGGAATCGAGGGGCGGGGAAGGAAAAACTGTTTTTT
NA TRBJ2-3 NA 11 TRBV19 CASGGGNTQYF TGTGCCAGTGGAGGGGGAAATACGCAGTATTTT
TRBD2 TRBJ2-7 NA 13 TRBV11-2 CASSGTSDHEQYF TGTGCCAGCAGCGGGACTAGCGACCACGAGCAGTACTTC
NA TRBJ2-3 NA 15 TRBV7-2 CASSTDYLSTDTQYF TGTGCCAGCAGCACCGACTACCTCTCCACAGATACGCAGTATTTT
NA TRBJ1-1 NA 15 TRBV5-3 CARSLDRDPNTEAFF TGTGCCAGAAGCTTGGATAGAGACCCGAACACTGAAGCTTTCTTT
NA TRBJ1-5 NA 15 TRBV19 CASSASVRGNQPQHF TGTGCCAGTAGTGCCTCGGTGAGGGGCAATCAGCCCCAGCATTTT
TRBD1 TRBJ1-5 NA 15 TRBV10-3 CAITVTGGSNQPQHF TGTGCCATCACCGTAACAGGGGGTAGCAATCAGCCCCAGCATTTT
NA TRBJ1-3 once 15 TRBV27 CASSRGGGSGNTIYF TGTGCCAGCAGTCGCGGGGGTGGTTCTGGAAACACCATATATTTT
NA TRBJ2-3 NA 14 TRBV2 CASRGNSQTDTQYF TGTGCCAGCCGGGGGAACTCTCAGACAGATACGCAGTATTTT